Shown below are 21 T cell receptor beta chains from a single sample sequenced in a study of T cells in Graves' hyperthyroidism and ophthalmopathy. Amplification yielded TCR beta CDR3 regions, with RNA transcripts as the source. Researchers ran a first-round RT-PCR on the TCR CDR3 using the HTBI primer set. One entry per CDR3 protein results from TCRdb running MiXCR on the multiplex PCR reads. The data contain about 130,000 distinct CDR3 sequences, around 20% of them seen just once; the ten biggest clones take up 65% to 80%. The specimen was blood. These receptors all come from a woman between 50 and 59 years old with Graves' hyperthyroidism that later progressed to Graves' ophthalmopathy.

Note on this clonotype: Just one base apart from a much larger clone, this may be a read error. The chain employs TRBV28 and TRBJ1-2, with D unclear. CDR1 is MDHEN and CDR2 is SYDVKM in the germline V gene. The CDR3 consists of 12 residues. DNA of the CDR3: TGTGTCAGCAGCCCCGAAGCCTATGGCTACACCTTC. Encoded protein: CVSSPEAYGYTF.

Many counts were recorded for this clonotype. V gene TRBV20-1 combines with J gene TRBJ2-7; 14 nucleotides agree with TRBD2. Germline trimming cut 5 bases from V and 1 base from J; bases unmatched to any gene: 7. The CDR3 spans 16 residues. Germline-derived CDR1 and CDR2 are DFQATT and SNEGSKA (reference sequence). Written as DNA, the CDR3 is TGCAGTGCTCCGGGACTAGCGGGAGTCAATTCCTACGAGCAGTACTTC. Encoded protein: CSAPGLAGVNSYEQYF.

The CDR3 reads CASSERDIYNSPLHF. CDR3 sequence (DNA): TGTGCCAGCAGTGAGCGGGACATCTATAATTCACCCCTCCACTTT. The chain is built from TRBV12-3 or TRBV12-4 and TRBJ1-6; D is possibly TRBD1 (6 bases). The CDR3 contains 15 residues. The V end was cut by 5 bases, the J end by 3 bases, with 11 bases between.

A few counts support this clonotype. The V and J genes are TRBV7-2 and TRBJ1-3; D is unresolved. The CDR3 spans 15 residues. Trimming left V 1 base short and J 0 bases short, with 7 bases between. CDR1 SGHTA and CDR2 FQGNSA come from the germline V gene. CDR3 residues: CASSLDSGSGNTIYF. In DNA, the CDR3 is TGTGCCAGCAGCTTAGACTCTGGCTCTGGAAACACCATATATTTT.

This clonotype appeared many times. DNA for the CDR3: TGTGCCTGGAGTCCCCGCGCAATCGGGGAGCTGTTTTTT. The encoded protein is CAWSPRAIGELFF. This rearrangement joins TRBV30 to TRBJ2-2; D call uncertain. The CDR3 is 13 residues long. Trimming left V 2 bases short and J 7 bases short, with 11 bases between. CDR1 GTSNPN and CDR2 SVGIG come from the germline V gene (reference sequence).

This clonotype was recorded a few times. V and J are TRBV4-2 and TRBJ1-1, with D perhaps TRBD1 (5 bases). CDR3 size: 14 residues. V lost 0 bases and J lost 6, with 11 bases in between. Germline CDR1 reads LGHNA; CDR2 reads YNFKEQ. DNA for the CDR3: TGTGCCAGCAGCCAAGACGGCGTAGGGGCTGAAGCTTTCTTT. Translated: CASSQDGVGAEAFF.

This clonotype has a count of ten or more. The chain combines TRBV29-1 with TRBJ2-2; 8 bases fit TRBD2. The CDR3 runs 15 residues. Per germline, CDR1 SQVTM and CDR2 ANQGSEA. V lost 3 bases to trimming and J lost 6 bases; unmatched junction nucleotides: 9. The CDR3 loop is CSVDSGLGASGELFF. In nucleotides, the CDR3 is TGCAGCGTTGACTCGGGACTAGGGGCATCCGGGGAGCTGTTTTTT.

The chain combines TRBV11-2 with TRBJ2-2; 11 bases fit TRBD1. Germline lookup yields CDR1 SGHAT and CDR2 FQNNGV. The trim removed 5 bases at V and 1 base at J, leaving 0 bases unmatched. CDR3 length: 15 residues. In DNA form, the CDR3 reads TGTGCCAGCAGCGGGACAGGGGGGAACACCGGGGAGCTGTTTTTT. It is translated as CASSGTGGNTGELFF.

This clonotype was counted many times. This chain links TRBV28 with TRBJ1-5; the D gene is possibly TRBD1 (6 bases). This CDR3 spans 14 amino acids. Germline CDR1 is MDHEN and CDR2 is SYDVKM. The V and J ends lost 3 bases and 6 bases respectively, with 12 bases between them. CDR3 protein: CASSLGARLQPQHF. CDR3 nucleotides: TGTGCCAGCAGTTTGGGGGCGCGCCTTCAGCCCCAGCATTTT.

In this sample, this clonotype turned up a few times. This CDR3 reads CASSFGRGAHQPQHF. The CDR3 DNA reads as TGTGCCAGCAGTTTCGGGAGGGGCGCCCATCAGCCCCAGCATTTT. The chain is built from TRBV12-3 or TRBV12-4 and TRBJ1-5; tentatively, D is TRBD1 (5 bases). V lost 3 bases, J lost 5 bases, and 14 bases lay in between. The CDR3 length is 15 residues.

This clonotype came up a few times. The chain combines TRBV3-1 with TRBJ2-7; D may be TRBD2 (6 bases). Germline values: CDR1 LGHDT, CDR2 YNNKEL (reference sequence). Trimming removed 3 bases at V and 0 bases at J, with 15 bases between. The length of the CDR3 is 16 residues. DNA of the CDR3: TGTGCCAGCAGCCACGGTCCGGGAGACCTCTCCTACGAGCAGTACTTC. It specifies CASSHGPGDLSYEQYF.

The rearrangement uses TRBV30 and TRBJ1-2; D possibly corresponds to TRBD1 (6 bases). The CDR3 loop spans 14 amino acids. Trimming pared 8 bases from V and 4 bases from J, leaving 20 bases between. The V gene's germline CDR1 is GTSNPN and CDR2 SVGIG (reference sequence). This CDR3 reads CAGHYRGQGYGYTF. DNA for the CDR3: TGTGCCGGCCATTACCGGGGACAAGGCTATGGCTACACCTTC.

This clonotype was observed many times. The chain uses TRBV6-1 and TRBJ2-7; TRBD2 aligns across 15 bases. J was trimmed by 5 bases and V by 3 bases; bases with no gene match: 14. This CDR3 is built from 19 residues. Germline loops: CDR1 MNHNS, CDR2 SASEGT. The CDR3 region is CASSDRGVYGTSGRNEQYF. DNA of the CDR3: TGTGCCAGCAGTGACAGGGGAGTATACGGGACTAGCGGGAGGAACGAGCAGTACTTC.

In this sample, this clonotype turned up many times. This rearrangement joins TRBV10-1 to TRBJ1-5; 7 nucleotides align to TRBD1. Germline CDR1 and CDR2: WNHNN and SYGVQD (reference sequence). Trimming took 6 bases from V and 0 from J; bases not matched to a gene: 5. The CDR3 runs 15 residues. The CDR3 coding sequence is TGCGCCAGCAGCTCCGGGACAGATAGCAATCAGCCCCAGCATTTT. It codes for CASSSGTDSNQPQHF.

This clonotype was observed a few times. The chain combines TRBV5-1 with TRBJ1-6; 7 nucleotides agree with TRBD1. Trimming removed 0 bases from V and 10 bases from J; junction bases left unmatched: 4. CDR3 length equals 14 residues. CDR1 is SGHRS and CDR2 is YFSETQ in the germline V gene. This CDR3 is CASSLGQGGSPLHF. The CDR3 region has the DNA TGCGCCAGCAGCTTGGGACAGGGAGGCTCACCCCTCCACTTT.

This clonotype has only a few counts. A much larger clone differs by one base, so this may be a read error. Since no conserved phenylalanine or tryptophan closes the CDR3, a read error is the likely cause. The chain couples TRBV30 to TRBJ1-1, with a possible D match to TRBD1 (5 bases). This CDR3 has 12 amino acids. V was clipped by 5 bases and J by 4 bases, with 11 bases between them. The germline CDR1 and CDR2 sequences are GTSNPN and SVGIG (reference sequence). The CDR3: CAWGGYGTEAFL. CDR3 in DNA: TGTGCCTGGGGGGGTTATGGCACTGAAGCTTTCCTT.

The chain employs TRBV20-1 and TRBJ2-7; TRBD2 might be the D (6 bases). Trimming took off 3 bases at V and 6 bases at J, with 21 bases between the two ends. This CDR3 comprises 15 residues. Germline V gene lookup returns CDR1 DFQATT and CDR2 SNEGSKA (reference sequence). The DNA of the CDR3 is TGCAGTGCTAGCCTCACGGGGGAGAGAAGGATCGAGCAGTACTTC. Encoded protein: CSASLTGERRIEQYF.

This clonotype was found many times. This chain connects TRBV28 to TRBJ1-4; D uncertain. Germline values: CDR1 MDHEN, CDR2 SYDVKM. V was pared by 5 bases and J by 1 base, with 14 bases between. The CDR3 consists of 16 residues. The CDR3 spells CASSLSTTGTNEKLFF. The CDR3 DNA is TGTGCCAGCAGTCTGTCCACGACGGGAACTAATGAAAAACTGTTTTTT.

This clonotype was detected only a few times. The rearrangement links TRBV12-3 or TRBV12-4 to TRBJ1-2; D unclear. The ends were cut back, 5 bases at V and 1 base at J, with 11 bases in the middle. This CDR3 has 14 residues. The CDR3 nucleotides read TGTGCCAGCAGTCCTAGGAGGCTTAACTATGGCTACACCTTC. As protein: CASSPRRLNYGYTF.

This clonotype was picked up a small number of times. The chain is built from TRBV5-1 and TRBJ2-5, with D possibly being TRBD1 (5 bases). The germline V gene encodes CDR1 SGHRS and CDR2 YFSETQ. The CDR3 has 14 amino acids. Between the trimmed V and J ends, which lost 4 bases and 3 bases, there was a span of 13 bases. The CDR3 bases are TGCGCCAGCAGCCCCCCGGGCAGGGAAGAGACCCAGTACTTC. Translation: CASSPPGREETQYF.

In its sample, this clonotype was seen many times. This rearrangement joins TRBV20-1 to TRBJ2-1; TRBD2 matches 10 bases. The CDR3 is 18 amino acids. CDR1 and CDR2 from the germline V gene are DFQATT and SNEGSKA (reference sequence). For the CDR3, the DNA is TGCAGCCCCTCCCCTTCGGCTAGCGGGAGAAAGGAGTACAATGAGCAGTTCTTC. Protein: CSPSPSASGRKEYNEQFF.